The entry below describes one T cell receptor beta chain. Produced via immunoSEQ multiplex PCR; TCRdb's table is partial and in-frame only. The repertoire consists of over 10,000 clones, with less than 85% occurring once and the leading ten covering roughly 22%. The data are from a study of T cells after somatic rescue of genetic block. CDR3 size: 13 residues. Trimming cost V 2 bases and J 2 bases, with 6 bases left between them. Germline CDR1 reads SGHTA; CDR2 reads FQGTGA. This TCR derives from a boy aged 10-17 years. The material sequenced was peripheral blood mononuclear cells (PBMCs). The chain couples TRBV7-3 to TRBJ1-2, with D perhaps matching TRBD1 (5 bases). The CDR3 protein is CASSLQGNYGYTF. The CDR3 region has the DNA TGTGCCAGCAGCTTACAGGGAAACTATGGCTACACCTTC.